This T cell receptor (beta chain) was captured in a study of beta chain features in type 1 diabetes. In regard to this clone: Its target is unknown.

Germline V gene lookup returns CDR1 SGHAT and CDR2 FQNNGV. The V end lost 0 bases, the J end lost 0 bases, and 11 bases lay between the germline ends. The CDR3 runs to 16 residues. The study, taken as a whole, reports: Any role of HLA type in TCRB rearrangement remained unresolved here.

Reverse transcribing all isolated RNA meant expressed TCRB transcripts were sequenced. Regulatory, naive and central memory T cell samples averaged around 3.5 million reads. Assay: immunoSEQ multiplex PCR; the TCRdb copy retains only in-frame clones and omits some. In the table there are a few hundred thousand clones, roughly an eighth of which are singletons. The chain has TRBV11-2 and TRBJ1-1; D gene uncertain. The sequence was collected from a young man in good health. The specimen sequenced was naive CD4+ T cells from blood. CDR3 sequence (DNA): TGTGCCAGCAGCTTAGATGGCGGCCGGATGAACACTGAAGCTTTCTTT. This encodes CASSLDGGRMNTEAFF.